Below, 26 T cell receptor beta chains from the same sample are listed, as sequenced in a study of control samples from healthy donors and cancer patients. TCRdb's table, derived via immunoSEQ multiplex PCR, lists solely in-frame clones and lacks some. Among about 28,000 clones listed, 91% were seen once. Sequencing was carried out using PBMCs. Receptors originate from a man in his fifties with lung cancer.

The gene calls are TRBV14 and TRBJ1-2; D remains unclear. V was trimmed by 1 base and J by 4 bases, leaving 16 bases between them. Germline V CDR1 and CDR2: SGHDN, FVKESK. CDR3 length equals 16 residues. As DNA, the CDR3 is TGTGCCAGCAGCCAAGCTCTACACAATCCCCTCTATGGCTACACCTTC. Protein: CASSQALHNPLYGYTF.

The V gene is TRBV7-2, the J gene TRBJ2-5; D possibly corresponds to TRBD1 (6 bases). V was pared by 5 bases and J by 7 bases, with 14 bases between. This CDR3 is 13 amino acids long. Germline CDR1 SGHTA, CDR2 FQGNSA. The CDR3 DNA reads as TGTGCCAGCAGCCCCAGGACAGAAGGGACCCAGTACTTC. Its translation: CASSPRTEGTQYF.

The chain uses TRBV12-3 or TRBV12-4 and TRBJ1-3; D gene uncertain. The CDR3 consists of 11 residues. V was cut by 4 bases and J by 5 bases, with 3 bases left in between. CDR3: CASSSRNTIYF. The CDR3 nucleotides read TGTGCCAGCAGTTCCAGAAACACCATATATTTT.

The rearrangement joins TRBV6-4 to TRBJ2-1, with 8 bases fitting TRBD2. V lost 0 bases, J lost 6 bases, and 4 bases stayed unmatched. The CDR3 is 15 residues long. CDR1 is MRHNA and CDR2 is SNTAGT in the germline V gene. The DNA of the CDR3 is TGTGCCAGCAGTGACTCGAGGACTAGCCCCAATGAGCAGTTCTTC. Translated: CASSDSRTSPNEQFF.

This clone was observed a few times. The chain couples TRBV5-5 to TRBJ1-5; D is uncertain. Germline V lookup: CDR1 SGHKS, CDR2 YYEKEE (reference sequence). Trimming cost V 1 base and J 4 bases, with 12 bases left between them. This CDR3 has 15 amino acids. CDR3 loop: CASSLTTVGNQPQHF. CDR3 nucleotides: TGTGCCAGCAGCTTGACGACTGTGGGAAATCAGCCCCAGCATTTT.

This chain's CDR3 is CASSQAREDTQYF. The CDR3 region has the DNA TGCGCCAGCAGCCAAGCTCGAGAAGATACGCAGTATTTT. The chain links TRBV4-1 to TRBJ2-3; unclear D gene. CDR1 is MGHRA and CDR2 is YSYEKL in the germline V gene. V was cut by 1 base and J by 5 bases, with 7 bases left in between. This CDR3 is 13 amino acids long.

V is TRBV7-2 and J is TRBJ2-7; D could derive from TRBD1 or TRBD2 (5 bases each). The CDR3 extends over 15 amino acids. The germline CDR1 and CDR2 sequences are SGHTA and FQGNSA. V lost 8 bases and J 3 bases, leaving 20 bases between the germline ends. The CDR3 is CASARDPNSIYEQYF. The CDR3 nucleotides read TGTGCCAGCGCCAGGGACCCCAATTCTATCTACGAGCAGTACTTC. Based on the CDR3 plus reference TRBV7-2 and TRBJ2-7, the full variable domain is GAGVSQSPSNKVTEKGKDVELRCDPISGHTALYWYRQSLGQGLEFLIYFQGNSAPDKSGLPSDRFSAERTGGSVSTLTIQRTQQEDSAVYLCASARDPNSIYEQYFGPGTRLTVT.

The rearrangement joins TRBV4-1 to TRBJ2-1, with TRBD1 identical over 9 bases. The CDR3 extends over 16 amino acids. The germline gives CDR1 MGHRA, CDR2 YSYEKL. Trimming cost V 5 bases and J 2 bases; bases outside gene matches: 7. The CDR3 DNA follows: TGCGCCAGCAGCTTAGCCGGGACAGGGACCTACAATGAGCAGTTCTTC. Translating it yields CASSLAGTGTYNEQFF.

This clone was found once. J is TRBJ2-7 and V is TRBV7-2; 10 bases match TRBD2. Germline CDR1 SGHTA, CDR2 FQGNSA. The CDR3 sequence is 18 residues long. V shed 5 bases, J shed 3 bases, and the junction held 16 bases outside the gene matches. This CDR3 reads CASSPRTSGAGQSYEQYF. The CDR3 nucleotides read TGTGCCAGCAGCCCACGTACTAGCGGGGCGGGACAGAGCTACGAGCAGTACTTC.

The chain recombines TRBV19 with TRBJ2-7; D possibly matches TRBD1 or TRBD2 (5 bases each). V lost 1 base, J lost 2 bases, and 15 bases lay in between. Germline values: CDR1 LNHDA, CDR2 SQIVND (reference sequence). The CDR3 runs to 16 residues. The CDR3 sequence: CASSIGGAGNPYEQYF. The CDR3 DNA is TGTGCCAGTAGTATAGGTGGGGCCGGGAACCCCTACGAGCAGTACTTC.

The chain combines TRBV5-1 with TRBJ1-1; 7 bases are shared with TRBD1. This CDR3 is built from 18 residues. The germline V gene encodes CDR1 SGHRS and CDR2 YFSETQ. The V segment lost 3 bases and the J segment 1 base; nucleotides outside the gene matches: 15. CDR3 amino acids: CASSSSLQGTPENTEAFF. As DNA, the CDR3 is TGCGCCAGCAGCTCCTCCCTACAGGGGACTCCTGAGAACACTGAAGCTTTCTTT.

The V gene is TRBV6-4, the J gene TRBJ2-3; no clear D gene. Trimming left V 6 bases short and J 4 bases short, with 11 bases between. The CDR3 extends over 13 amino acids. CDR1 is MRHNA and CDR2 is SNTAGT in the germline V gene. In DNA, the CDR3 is TGTGCCAGCAGGGGATCAGGCTCAGATACGCAGTATTTT. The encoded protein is CASRGSGSDTQYF.

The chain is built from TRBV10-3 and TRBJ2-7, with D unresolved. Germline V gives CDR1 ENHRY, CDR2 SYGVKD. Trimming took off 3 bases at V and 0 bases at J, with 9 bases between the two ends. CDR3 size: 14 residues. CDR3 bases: TGTGCCATCAGTGATGGGCGGAGCTCCTACGAGCAGTACTTC. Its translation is CAISDGRSSYEQYF.

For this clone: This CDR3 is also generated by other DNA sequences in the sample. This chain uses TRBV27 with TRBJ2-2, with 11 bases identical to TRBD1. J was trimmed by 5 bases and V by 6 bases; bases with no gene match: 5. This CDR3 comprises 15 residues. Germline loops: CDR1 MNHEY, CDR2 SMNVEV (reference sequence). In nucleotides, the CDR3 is TGTGCCAGCAGCTGGGACAGGGGGGGGACCGGGGAGCTGTTTTTT. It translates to CASSWDRGGTGELFF.

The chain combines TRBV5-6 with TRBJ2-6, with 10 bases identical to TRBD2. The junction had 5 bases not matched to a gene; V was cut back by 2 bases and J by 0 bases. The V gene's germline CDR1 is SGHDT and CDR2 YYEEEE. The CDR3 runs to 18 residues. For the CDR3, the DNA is TGTGCCAGCAGCTTCGGACTAGCGGCCCCCTCTGGGGCCAACGTCCTGACTTTC. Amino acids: CASSFGLAAPSGANVLTF.

The CDR3 coding sequence is TGTGCCAGCAGCCGGACTAGCGGGGCGGCAGATACGCAGTATTTT. Translating it yields CASSRTSGAADTQYF. The chain joins TRBV6-5 to TRBJ2-3; 12 positions agree with TRBD2. J gave up 4 bases and V 6 bases, and 5 bases lay outside the gene matches. The germline V gene encodes CDR1 MNHEY and CDR2 SVGAGI. This CDR3 region has 15 residues.

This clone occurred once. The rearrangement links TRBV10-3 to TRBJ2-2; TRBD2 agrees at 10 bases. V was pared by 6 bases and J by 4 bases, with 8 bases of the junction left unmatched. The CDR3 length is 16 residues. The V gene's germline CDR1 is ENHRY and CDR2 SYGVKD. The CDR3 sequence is CAIRPGERGGTGELFF. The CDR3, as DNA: TGTGCCATCAGGCCCGGGGAGCGGGGGGGCACCGGGGAGCTGTTTTTT.

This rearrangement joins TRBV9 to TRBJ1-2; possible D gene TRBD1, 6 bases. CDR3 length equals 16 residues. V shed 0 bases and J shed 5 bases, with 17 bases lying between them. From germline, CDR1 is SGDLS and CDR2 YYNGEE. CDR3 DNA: TGTGCCAGCAGCGTAGGAGGCAGCTCGGGGGCTTATGGCTACACCTTC. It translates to CASSVGGSSGAYGYTF.

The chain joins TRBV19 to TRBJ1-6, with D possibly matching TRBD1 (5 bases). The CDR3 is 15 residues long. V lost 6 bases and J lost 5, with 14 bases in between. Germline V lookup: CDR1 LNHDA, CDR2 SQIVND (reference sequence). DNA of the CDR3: TGTGCCAGTAGCTCTGAAGACAGCCATAATTCACCCCTCCACTTT. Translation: CASSSEDSHNSPLHF.

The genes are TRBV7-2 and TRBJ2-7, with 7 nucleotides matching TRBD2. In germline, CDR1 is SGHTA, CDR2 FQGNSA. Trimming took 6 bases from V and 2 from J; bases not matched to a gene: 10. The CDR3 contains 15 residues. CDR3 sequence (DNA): TGTGCCAGCAGTTCCCGGGGAGGGGAAACCTACGAGCAGTACTTC. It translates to CASSSRGGETYEQYF.

The DNA for the CDR3 is TGTGCCAGCAGCTTAGCCGGGACGGCAAACACCGGGGAGCTGTTTTTT. Amino acids: CASSLAGTANTGELFF. The chain couples TRBV9 to TRBJ2-2; D may correspond to TRBD1 or TRBD2 (5 bases each). The CDR3 length is 16 residues. Per the germline V gene, CDR1 is SGDLS and CDR2 is YYNGEE. Between the trimmed V and J ends, which lost 4 bases and 2 bases, there was a span of 15 bases. Combining the CDR3 with reference TRBV9 and TRBJ2-2 gives the whole variable domain DSGVTQTPKHLITATGQRVTLRCSPRSGDLSVYWYQQSLDQGLQFLIQYYNGEERAKGNILERFSAQQFPDLHSELNLSSLELGDSALYFCASSLAGTANTGELFFGEGSRLTVL.

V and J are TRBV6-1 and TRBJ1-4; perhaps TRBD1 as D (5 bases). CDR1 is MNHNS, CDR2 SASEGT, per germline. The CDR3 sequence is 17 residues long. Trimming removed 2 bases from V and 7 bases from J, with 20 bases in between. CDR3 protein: CASSEKGYSGEGEKLFF. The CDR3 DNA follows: TGTGCCAGCAGTGAAAAGGGTTATTCGGGGGAAGGTGAAAAACTGTTTTTT.

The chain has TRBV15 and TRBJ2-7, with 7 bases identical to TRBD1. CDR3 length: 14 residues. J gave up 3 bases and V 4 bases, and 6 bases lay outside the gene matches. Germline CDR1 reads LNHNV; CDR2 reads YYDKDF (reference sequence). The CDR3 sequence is CATSTGTGVYEQYF. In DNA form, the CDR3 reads TGTGCCACCAGCACCGGTACAGGGGTCTACGAGCAGTACTTC.

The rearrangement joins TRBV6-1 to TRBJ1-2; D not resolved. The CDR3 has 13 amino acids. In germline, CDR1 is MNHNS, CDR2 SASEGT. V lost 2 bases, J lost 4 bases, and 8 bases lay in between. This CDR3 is CASSEWGAYGYTF. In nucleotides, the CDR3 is TGTGCCAGCAGTGAATGGGGAGCCTATGGCTACACCTTC.

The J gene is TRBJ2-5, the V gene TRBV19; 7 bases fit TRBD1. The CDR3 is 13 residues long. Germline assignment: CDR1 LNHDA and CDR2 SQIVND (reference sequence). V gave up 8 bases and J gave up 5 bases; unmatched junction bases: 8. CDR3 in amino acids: CASGGQGVETQYF. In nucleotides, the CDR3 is TGTGCCAGTGGCGGGCAGGGGGTTGAGACCCAGTACTTC.

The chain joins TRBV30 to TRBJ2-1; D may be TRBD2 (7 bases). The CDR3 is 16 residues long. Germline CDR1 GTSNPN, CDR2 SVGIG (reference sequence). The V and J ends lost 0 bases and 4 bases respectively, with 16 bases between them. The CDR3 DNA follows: TGTGCCTGGAGTGTAAACTGGCGGGGGCCTTACAATGAGCAGTTCTTC. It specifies CAWSVNWRGPYNEQFF.